These 24 T cell receptor beta chains came from one sample sequenced in a study of T cell repertoires in cytomegalovirus infection. TCRdb re-analysed the reads in MiXCR, keeping a single row per CDR3 protein. In the table there are about 770,000 distinct CDR3 sequences, 25% to 30% of which are singletons. Their target antigens are unknown. The sample consisted of cultured CD8+ T cells from PBMCs, taken from culture after CMV antigen stimulation. These receptor sequences come from a human donor in good health (CMV status not recorded). Some clones in this sample may be carry-over from other donors' samples.

This clonotype showed up just a few times. J is TRBJ2-7 and V is TRBV11-3; the D gene is possibly TRBD1 (6 bases). This CDR3 is built from 14 residues. CDR1 is SGHNT, CDR2 YENEEA, per germline. With 5 bases removed from V and 2 bases from J, the gap between germline ends came to 13 bases. CDR3 DNA: TGTGCCAGCAGCCCCGAGGGGGACCCCTACGAGCAGTACTTC. Its protein product is CASSPEGDPYEQYF.

This clonotype was found a few times. The chain links TRBV12-3 or TRBV12-4 to TRBJ2-1; 9 nucleotides align to TRBD2. J gave up 0 bases and V 8 bases, and 2 bases lay outside the gene matches. The CDR3 contains 14 residues. CDR3: CASCGGGSYNEQFF. Written as DNA, the CDR3 is TGTGCCAGCTGCGGGGGGGGCTCCTACAATGAGCAGTTCTTC.

This rearrangement joins TRBV7-8 to TRBJ1-1; TRBD1 might be the D (5 bases). Trimming took 4 bases from V and 7 from J, leaving 16 bases between them. The CDR3 sequence is 14 residues long. Germline CDR1 is SGHVS and CDR2 is FQNEAQ. CDR3 amino acids: CASSYGMLGVEAFF. DNA of the CDR3: TGTGCCAGCAGCTACGGGATGTTGGGGGTTGAAGCTTTCTTT.

The V gene is TRBV27, the J gene TRBJ2-7; 11 bases match TRBD2. With 6 bases clipped from V and 0 bases from J, the junction kept 7 bases outside the gene matches. CDR3 length equals 16 residues. The V gene's germline CDR1 is MNHEY and CDR2 SMNVEV (reference sequence). CDR3 nucleotides: TGTGCCAGCAGCCTATCACTAGCGGGGGCCTCCTACGAGCAGTACGTC. This sequence encodes CASSLSLAGASYEQYV.

This clonotype was counted only a few times. V gene TRBV6-6 combines with J gene TRBJ1-6; D is unclear. The V and J ends lost 2 bases and 5 bases respectively, with 10 bases between them. Germline assignment: CDR1 MNHNY and CDR2 SVGAGI (reference sequence). This CDR3 has 15 residues. The CDR3 loop reads CASSYRHVDNSPLHF. In DNA, the CDR3 is TGTGCCAGCAGTTACAGGCATGTCGATAATTCACCCCTCCACTTT.

This clonotype was counted a single time. This sequence joins TRBV27 and TRBJ1-6; 7 bases fit TRBD1. CDR1 is MNHEY and CDR2 is SMNVEV in the germline V gene (reference sequence). The length of the CDR3 is 14 residues. The V segment lost 6 bases and the J segment 4 bases; nucleotides outside the gene matches: 3. The CDR3 bases are TGTGCCAGCAGGACAGGGTTATATAATTCACCCCTCCACTTT. This sequence encodes CASRTGLYNSPLHF.

This clonotype showed up just once. The rearrangement links TRBV24-1 to TRBJ2-2; 10 bases fit TRBD2. This CDR3 region has 15 residues. The germline V gene encodes CDR1 KGHDR and CDR2 SFDVKD. The V and J ends lost 4 bases and 6 bases, in that order; junction bases with no gene match: 4. The CDR3 DNA reads as TGTGCCACCAGTGACAAAGCGGGGGGGCCCGGGGAGCTGTTTTTT. Translating it yields CATSDKAGGPGELFF.

The table lists this clonotype with a few counts. The chain joins TRBV7-9 to TRBJ2-3; D is undetermined. V gave up 5 bases and J gave up 1 base, with 13 bases separating them. This CDR3 is 15 amino acids long. Looked up from germline, CDR1 is SEHNR and CDR2 is FQNEAQ (reference sequence). The CDR3 nucleotides are TGTGCCAGCAGCCTGCCTGAGCAACGCACAGATACGCAGTATTTT. This codes for CASSLPEQRTDTQYF.

J is TRBJ1-4 and V is TRBV7-9, with a possible D match to TRBD1 (5 bases). V lost 3 bases and J lost 7, with 12 bases in between. CDR1 and CDR2 (germline): SEHNR, FQNEAQ (reference sequence). This CDR3 has 14 residues. In nucleotides, the CDR3 is TGTGCCAGCAGCTTTGAGGGGCAGAGTGAAAAACTGTTTTTT. It specifies CASSFEGQSEKLFF.

This clonotype was seen a handful of times. J is TRBJ1-6 and V is TRBV7-2, with TRBD1 as a possible D gene (6 bases). CDR3 length equals 14 residues. Germline loops: CDR1 SGHTA, CDR2 FQGNSA. V was pared by 2 bases and J by 8 bases, with 10 bases between. The CDR3 region is CASSLRDIYSPLHF. As DNA, the CDR3 is TGTGCCAGCAGCTTACGGGACATTTATTCACCCCTCCACTTT.

The chain recombines TRBV7-8 with TRBJ2-3; 10 positions match TRBD2. From germline, CDR1 is SGHVS and CDR2 FQNEAQ. V dropped 5 bases and J dropped 6; count of bases not matched to a gene: 11. The CDR3 is made up of 16 amino acids. The CDR3 nucleotides are TGTGCCAGCAGCCCCCTTTCTAGCGGGGGTTTCGATACGCAGTATTTT. This codes for CASSPLSSGGFDTQYF. The full variable domain, completed using reference TRBV7-8 and TRBJ2-3, is GAGVSQSPRYKVAKRGQDVALRCDPISGHVSLFWYQQALGQGPEFLTYFQNEAQLDKSGLPSDRFFAERPEGSVSTLKIQRTQQEDSAVYLCASSPLSSGGFDTQYFGPGTRLTVL.

The J gene is TRBJ1-1, the V gene TRBV20-1; D perhaps matches TRBD1 (5 bases). The germline V gene encodes CDR1 DFQATT and CDR2 SNEGSKA (reference sequence). Trimming removed 5 bases at V and 2 bases at J, with 12 bases between. The CDR3 consists of 13 residues. The chain's CDR3 is CSAPDTSNTEAFF. In DNA form, the CDR3 reads TGCAGTGCTCCGGACACTTCTAACACTGAAGCTTTCTTT.

The chain employs TRBV19 and TRBJ1-2, with 9 bases fitting TRBD1. CDR1 is LNHDA and CDR2 is SQIVND in the germline V gene (reference sequence). Trimming at V came to 4 bases and at J to 5 bases, leaving 11 bases not matched to a gene. The CDR3 spans 16 residues. CDR3 residues: CASSTRDRVFTYGYTF. Here the CDR3 DNA reads TGTGCCAGTAGTACCCGGGACAGGGTATTCACTTATGGCTACACCTTC.

This clonotype has at least ten counts. The chain couples TRBV7-2 to TRBJ1-4; D might be TRBD1 (6 bases). V dropped 1 base and J dropped 8 bases, with 14 bases sitting between them. Germline values: CDR1 SGHTA, CDR2 FQGNSA. CDR3 size: 15 residues. The CDR3 region has the DNA TGTGCCAGCAGCTTAGGGGGGGCGCCGAGGGAAAAACTGTTTTTT. Residues: CASSLGGAPREKLFF. The full variable domain, in which reference TRBV7-2 and TRBJ1-4 provide the parts outside the CDR3, is GAGVSQSPSNKVTEKGKDVELRCDPISGHTALYWYRQSLGQGLEFLIYFQGNSAPDKSGLPSDRFSAERTGGSVSTLTIQRTQQEDSAVYLCASSLGGAPREKLFFGSGTQLSVL.

This clonotype has ten or more counts. This chain connects TRBV7-2 to TRBJ2-7, with 8 bases lining up with TRBD2. This CDR3 has 17 residues. The V and J ends lost 4 bases and 7 bases, in that order; junction bases with no gene match: 18. Germline-derived CDR1 and CDR2 are SGHTA and FQGNSA. CDR3: CASSSANFGGGRVEQYF. The CDR3, as DNA: TGTGCCAGCAGCTCTGCGAACTTTGGCGGGGGGCGGGTAGAGCAGTACTTC. Drawing the rest from reference TRBV7-2 and TRBJ2-7, the complete variable domain is GAGVSQSPSNKVTEKGKDVELRCDPISGHTALYWYRQSLGQGLEFLIYFQGNSAPDKSGLPSDRFSAERTGGSVSTLTIQRTQQEDSAVYLCASSSANFGGGRVEQYFGPGTRLTVT.

This clonotype was seen only a few times. J is TRBJ2-2 and V is TRBV24-1; D is possibly TRBD1 (6 bases). This CDR3 spans 15 amino acids. Germline-derived CDR1 and CDR2 are KGHDR and SFDVKD. The V end lost 4 bases, the J end lost 4 bases, and 12 bases lay between the germline ends. The CDR3 region is CATSDEGHGTGELFF. CDR3 nucleotides: TGTGCCACCAGTGACGAGGGACACGGCACCGGGGAGCTGTTTTTT.

This clonotype has a count of ten or more. The genes are TRBV7-9 and TRBJ1-2; TRBD1 matches 9 bases. The CDR3 covers 16 residues. V shed 4 bases and J 0 bases; nucleotides not matched to a gene: 6. Germline CDR1 SEHNR, CDR2 FQNEAQ (reference sequence). CDR3 nucleotide sequence: TGTGCCAGCAGCTCCGGACAGGGGATCTCTAACTATGGCTACACCTTC. This sequence encodes CASSSGQGISNYGYTF.

This clonotype has a handful of counts. This chain uses TRBV5-6 with TRBJ2-2; 9 bases line up with TRBD2. Looked up from germline, CDR1 is SGHDT and CDR2 is YYEEEE. The CDR3 spans 16 residues. Trimming removed 4 bases from V and 4 bases from J; junction bases left unmatched: 8. The CDR3 DNA reads as TGTGCCAGCAGCACCGGACTAGCGCATAGCACCGGGGAGCTGTTTTTT. Translated: CASSTGLAHSTGELFF.

V is TRBV5-1 and J is TRBJ1-6; D is perhaps TRBD1 (5 bases). Germline assignment: CDR1 SGHRS and CDR2 YFSETQ. This CDR3 spans 15 amino acids. The V end lost 5 bases, the J end lost 5 bases, and 14 bases lay between the germline ends. The CDR3 DNA follows: TGCGCCAGCAGGACAGTGGGACCTAATAATTCACCCCTCCACTTT. It encodes CASRTVGPNNSPLHF.

The chain uses TRBV27 and TRBJ2-1; no clear D gene. V was trimmed by 2 bases and J by 5 bases, leaving 16 bases between them. The CDR3 is 16 residues long. In germline, CDR1 is MNHEY, CDR2 SMNVEV (reference sequence). The CDR3 loop reads CASSLPGGYNDNEQFF. The CDR3 DNA sequence: TGTGCCAGCAGTTTACCGGGCGGCTACAACGACAATGAGCAGTTCTTC.

CDR3 sequence: CAISAGRGVNSPLHF. CDR3 sequence (DNA): TGTGCCATCAGTGCGGGTCGAGGAGTGAATTCACCCCTCCACTTT. The rearrangement uses TRBV10-3 and TRBJ1-6, with no clear D. The CDR3 has 15 residues. V lost 4 bases and J lost 7, with 14 bases in between. Looked up from germline, CDR1 is ENHRY and CDR2 is SYGVKD.

This chain joins TRBV5-1 and TRBJ2-7; 8 nucleotides agree with TRBD2. Germline trimming cut 2 bases from V and 3 bases from J; bases unmatched to any gene: 4. Germline V lookup: CDR1 SGHRS, CDR2 YFSETQ. The CDR3 is 14 residues long. The CDR3 loop is CASSFGGDGYEQYV. CDR3 sequence (DNA): TGCGCCAGCAGCTTCGGGGGGGACGGCTACGAGCAGTACGTC.

There are many counts of this clonotype. This chain links TRBV4-1 with TRBJ2-7; D perhaps matches TRBD2 (5 bases). Trimming removed 0 bases from V and 1 base from J, with 7 bases in between. CDR3 length: 14 residues. Germline assignment: CDR1 MGHRA and CDR2 YSYEKL. CDR3 nucleotide sequence: TGCGCCAGCAGCCAAGATTCGGGATCCTACGAGCAGTACTTC. Its translation: CASSQDSGSYEQYF.

This clonotype has just a few counts. The V call is TRBV12-3 or TRBV12-4, the J call TRBJ2-7; D is unresolved. With 3 bases removed from V and 3 bases from J, the gap between germline ends came to 9 bases. The CDR3 spans 13 residues. The CDR3 sequence: CASSFGVVYEQYF. CDR3 in DNA: TGTGCCAGCAGTTTTGGGGTTGTCTACGAGCAGTACTTC.